This passage covers 26 T cell receptor beta chains from one sample sequenced in a study of T-cell memory formation after mild COVID-19. TCRdb redid the calling of the 5' RACE reads with MiXCR, one entry per CDR3 protein. The repertoire consists of under 300,000 distinct CDR3 sequences, with about 17% occurring once and the leading ten covering 22%. Sequencing was performed on PBMCs or a T cell subset sorted from them (not recorded which). The receptors derive from a man aged 18 to 30 who had mild COVID-19 (a few samples of this study predate the infection). Cell type and time point are not known.

This clonotype turned up a few times. The chain links TRBV5-1 to TRBJ2-2; no definite D call. Germline lookup yields CDR1 SGHRS and CDR2 YFSETQ. Trimming took 1 base from V and 12 from J, leaving 13 bases between them. This CDR3 is built from 13 residues. The CDR3 nucleotides are TGCGCCAGCAGCTTGACCGACCGTGGGCAGCTGTTTTTT. It translates to CASSLTDRGQLFF.

This clonotype was observed a handful of times. The chain couples TRBV2 to TRBJ1-5, with D unclear. V was clipped by 6 bases and J by 1 base, with 13 bases between them. Germline CDR1 and CDR2: SNHLY and FYNNEI. The CDR3 has 15 amino acids. CDR3 region: CASRGIRASNQPQHF. CDR3 nucleotides: TGTGCCAGCAGGGGGATTCGGGCCAGCAATCAGCCCCAGCATTTT.

The rearrangement joins TRBV5-4 to TRBJ1-2; no reliable D call. V was trimmed by 5 bases and J by 8 bases, leaving 13 bases between them. CDR3 length equals 12 residues. Germline V lookup: CDR1 SGHNT, CDR2 YYREEE (reference sequence). The chain's CDR3 is CASSEGIGGYTF. The DNA for the CDR3 is TGTGCCAGCAGTGAGGGAATAGGCGGCTACACCTTC.

This clonotype was detected ten times or more. This rearrangement joins TRBV7-2 to TRBJ1-1, with D possibly being TRBD1 (6 bases). Germline V CDR1 and CDR2: SGHTA, FQGNSA. The length of the CDR3 is 14 residues. Between the trimmed V and J ends, which lost 8 bases and 3 bases, there was a span of 16 bases. For the CDR3, the DNA is TGTGCCAGCCGCATAATTACAGGGTACACTGAAGCTTTCTTT. This gives the protein CASRIITGYTEAFF.

This clonotype has just a few counts. In DNA form, the CDR3 reads TGTGCCAGCCTACCCCCGGGCGGGGGCAACACTGAAGCTTTCTTT. Its translation: CASLPPGGGNTEAFF. This chain connects TRBV27 to TRBJ1-1, with a tentative D call TRBD1 (6 bases). V gave up 8 bases and J gave up 2 bases, with 18 bases separating them. Germline V lookup: CDR1 MNHEY, CDR2 SMNVEV (reference sequence). The length of the CDR3 is 15 residues.

V and J are TRBV5-1 and TRBJ2-3, with TRBD1 as a possible D gene (5 bases). The CDR3 extends over 15 amino acids. V dropped 7 bases and J dropped 0 bases, with 15 bases sitting between them. The V gene's germline CDR1 is SGHRS and CDR2 YFSETQ. The CDR3 here is CASGTGSTSTDTQYF. In DNA form, the CDR3 reads TGCGCCAGCGGAACAGGCTCTACTAGCACAGATACGCAGTATTTT.

This clonotype was picked up a small number of times. The chain combines TRBV7-2 with TRBJ2-2; the D call may be TRBD1 or TRBD2 (5 bases each). V was shortened by 4 bases and J by 3 bases, with 12 bases between the two germline ends. In germline, CDR1 is SGHTA, CDR2 FQGNSA. There are 15 residues in the CDR3. The CDR3 bases are TGTGCCAGCAGCTCCCCGAAGGGACACACCGGGGAGCTGTTTTTT. Encoded protein: CASSSPKGHTGELFF.

In regard to this clonotype: The germline gene is not matched at one end of the junction; a read error may be the cause. The V call is TRBV12-3 or TRBV12-4, the J call TRBJ1-3; perhaps TRBD1 as D (5 bases). The length of the CDR3 is 16 residues. The CDR3 DNA follows: TGTGCCAGCAGTTTTAGACAGCTCAACTCTGGAAACACGATATATTTT. Its translation is CASSFRQLNSGNTIYF.

This rearrangement joins TRBV18 to TRBJ2-5; D gene unclear. The V end lost 0 bases, the J end lost 1 base, and 6 bases lay between the germline ends. CDR1 and CDR2 (germline): KGHSH, LQKENI. CDR3 size: 14 residues. CDR3 DNA: TGTGCCAGCTCACCACCCAACACCCAAGAGACCCAGTACTTC. Protein: CASSPPNTQETQYF.

The chain uses TRBV28 and TRBJ1-2; the D is unclear. Trimming shortened V by 3 bases and J by 3 bases, and 8 bases separated the two germline ends. This CDR3 is built from 13 residues. CDR1 and CDR2 (germline): MDHEN, SYDVKM. CDR3 in DNA: TGTGCCAGCAGTTTTGGCCACCACTATGGCTACACCTTC. Amino acids: CASSFGHHYGYTF.

The sample holds a few counts of this clonotype. The chain joins TRBV18 to TRBJ2-3; D not resolved. This CDR3 has 11 residues. CDR1 is KGHSH and CDR2 is LQKENI in the germline V gene. V was shortened by 3 bases and J by 7 bases, with 5 bases between the two germline ends. The CDR3 loop reads CASSPGNTQYF. In DNA, the CDR3 is TGTGCCAGCTCACCGGGGAATACGCAGTATTTT.

Ten or more counts support this clonotype. V is TRBV9 and J is TRBJ2-5; TRBD2 might be the D (6 bases). The CDR3 has 13 residues. V was trimmed by 3 bases and J by 2 bases, leaving 8 bases between them. Germline CDR1 is SGDLS and CDR2 is YYNGEE. CDR3 residues: CASSAGTQETQYF. CDR3 in DNA: TGTGCCAGCAGCGCCGGGACTCAAGAGACCCAGTACTTC.

This clonotype showed up many times. The V gene is TRBV5-1, the J gene TRBJ2-3, with a tentative D call TRBD2 (7 bases). V shed 0 bases and J shed 7 bases, with 18 bases lying between them. The germline V gene has CDR1 SGHRS and CDR2 YFSETQ. This CDR3 has 16 amino acids. For the CDR3, the DNA is TGCGCCAGCAGCTTGGGAGTCGGGGGGCCTCTTAATACGCAGTATTTT. This gives the protein CASSLGVGGPLNTQYF.

This clonotype has a count of ten or more. This chain joins TRBV6-2 or TRBV6-3 and TRBJ1-1; D may be TRBD1 (5 bases). CDR1 is MNHEY and CDR2 is SVGEGT in the germline V gene. The CDR3 sequence is 13 residues long. Trimming left V 4 bases short and J 3 bases short, with 9 bases between. This CDR3 reads CASSSMGHTEAFF. CDR3 DNA sequence: TGTGCCAGCAGTTCCATGGGACACACTGAAGCTTTCTTT.

This clonotype was counted at least ten times. The chain couples TRBV5-1 to TRBJ2-2; D is unclear. V lost 0 bases, J lost 4 bases, and 7 bases lay in between. The CDR3 totals 14 residues. Germline V CDR1 and CDR2: SGHRS, YFSETQ. The CDR3, as DNA: TGCGCCAGCAGCTTGGTTGGTAGCACCGGGGAGCTGTTTTTT. Translation gives CASSLVGSTGELFF.

V gene TRBV20-1 combines with J gene TRBJ1-1; weak D call: TRBD1 (5 bases). CDR3 length equals 12 residues. Between the trimmed V and J ends, which lost 4 bases and 6 bases, there was a span of 12 bases. In germline, CDR1 is DFQATT, CDR2 SNEGSKA (reference sequence). The CDR3 region is CSATRATAEAFF. CDR3 bases: TGCAGTGCTACCAGGGCGACCGCTGAAGCTTTCTTT.

In its sample, this clonotype was seen a few times. This chain links TRBV4-1 with TRBJ2-7, with a tentative D call TRBD2 (7 bases). CDR1 and CDR2 (germline): MGHRA, YSYEKL. The CDR3 is made up of 14 amino acids. The V and J ends lost 4 bases and 2 bases respectively, with 12 bases between them. In DNA, the CDR3 is TGCGCCAGCAGCCCTAGGGGGGGCACCTACGAGCAGTACTTC. Translated, it gives CASSPRGGTYEQYF.

The gene calls are TRBV9 and TRBJ2-7; maybe TRBD2 (6 bases). Germline V gene lookup returns CDR1 SGDLS and CDR2 YYNGEE. The V end lost 7 bases, the J end lost 7 bases, and 15 bases lay between the germline ends. The CDR3 loop spans 12 amino acids. The CDR3 bases are TGTGCCAGCGGCGGGGAATCGGGGGAGCAGTACGTC. Amino acids: CASGGESGEQYV.

This clonotype has more than one count but fewer than ten. This chain uses TRBV6-2 or TRBV6-3 with TRBJ2-4; tentative D call: TRBD2 (6 bases). Trimming left V 6 bases short and J 4 bases short, with 16 bases between. The CDR3 has 15 amino acids. CDR1 and CDR2 (germline): MNHEY, SVGEGT. The CDR3 region is CASSPTRDRKNIQYF. The CDR3 bases are TGTGCCAGCAGCCCTACGCGGGATCGAAAAAACATTCAGTACTTC.

This chain links TRBV3-1 with TRBJ2-3; D may correspond to TRBD1 or TRBD2 (5 bases each). The germline CDR1 and CDR2 sequences are LGHDT and YNNKEL (reference sequence). The CDR3 totals 13 residues. V lost 7 bases to trimming and J lost 3 bases, with 11 bases between them. This CDR3 reads CASTGSGTDTQYF. As DNA, the CDR3 is TGTGCCAGCACGGGATCAGGGACAGATACGCAGTATTTT.

About this clonotype itself: One end of the junction fails to match germline, which may point to a read error. This chain's CDR3 is CASSLGTAGSEQFF. The CDR3 DNA is TGTGCTAGCAGCTTAGGCACCGCGGGGAGTGAGCAGTTCTTC. The V and J genes are TRBV7-7 and TRBJ2-1, with D perhaps matching TRBD2 (6 bases). The CDR3 is 14 amino acids. From germline, CDR1 is SSHAT and CDR2 FNYEAQ (reference sequence).

There are a few counts of this clonotype. This chain joins TRBV7-9 and TRBJ1-6; D is uncertain. The CDR3 contains 13 residues. The V end lost 5 bases, the J end lost 10 bases, and 12 bases lay between the germline ends. CDR1 is SEHNR, CDR2 FQNEAQ, per germline (reference sequence). The CDR3 is CASSPRRESPLHF. As DNA, the CDR3 is TGTGCCAGCAGCCCCAGACGGGAGTCACCCCTCCACTTT.

This clonotype was found a few times. The rearrangement uses TRBV20-1 and TRBJ1-2; perhaps TRBD1 as D (5 bases). V lost 2 bases to trimming and J lost 0 bases, with 13 bases between them. CDR1 is DFQATT and CDR2 is SNEGSKA in the germline V gene (reference sequence). The CDR3 totals 15 residues. This CDR3 is CSARKGFGSNYGYTF. DNA for the CDR3: TGCAGTGCTAGAAAGGGGTTTGGCTCTAACTATGGCTACACCTTC.

This clonotype was counted only a few times. The V and J genes are TRBV20-1 and TRBJ2-7; tentative D call: TRBD1 (7 bases). Germline V gene lookup returns CDR1 DFQATT and CDR2 SNEGSKA (reference sequence). The CDR3 extends over 15 amino acids. Trimming removed 3 bases at V and 4 bases at J, with 19 bases between. The CDR3 DNA reads as TGCAGTGCTAGTTCGGGCAGGGGGGAAAGATACGAGCAGTACGTC. Protein product: CSASSGRGERYEQYV.

This clonotype was seen more than once but under ten times. This rearrangement joins TRBV5-1 to TRBJ2-3; 9 bases match TRBD2. CDR1 SGHRS and CDR2 YFSETQ come from the germline V gene. CDR3 length: 16 amino acids. Germline trimming cut 1 base from V and 0 bases from J; bases unmatched to any gene: 3. The DNA of the CDR3 is TGCGCCAGCAGCTTGAGGAGCGGGGGGAGCACAGATACGCAGTATTTT. Its translation: CASSLRSGGSTDTQYF.

This clonotype was observed a few times. This sequence joins TRBV12-3 or TRBV12-4 and TRBJ1-5; D is possibly TRBD1 (5 bases). The CDR3 has 17 amino acids. The V gene lost 1 base and the J gene lost 2 bases, with 15 bases spanning the gap. The CDR3 loop reads CASSLELGGGGNQPQHF. The CDR3 nucleotides read TGTGCCAGCAGTTTAGAGCTCGGGGGAGGGGGCAATCAGCCCCAGCATTTT.